The rows below give T cell receptor beta chains drawn from one sample of a study of cytomegalovirus exposure and HLA in healthy donors. Method: immunoSEQ multiplex PCR; TCRdb's copy keeps in-frame clones and lacks some. The sample carries around 190,000 clones, roughly a tenth recorded once. Sequenced input: PBMCs. Receptors were obtained from a woman under 40 in good health and CMV-seropositive. CDR3s include the opening cysteine and the closing phenylalanine or tryptophan. D genes are given only for firm matches. Not every row has a clone size; where given, it reads once, few, many or a size class.

CDR3: CAWSGGGLAYEQYF
DNA: TGTGCCTGGAGTGGGGGGGGACTAGCGTACGAGCAGTACTTC
J: TRBJ2-7
V: TRBV30
size: few
D: TRBD2

CDR3: CASSPLTAGGEAFF
DNA: TGTGCCAGCAGTCCTCTGACCGCCGGGGGTGAAGCTTTCTTT
J: TRBJ1-1
V: TRBV28
size: few
D: .

CDR3: CASSYSERSSREQYF
DNA: TGTGCCAGCAGTTACAGTGAGCGTTCCTCGCGGGAGCAGTACTTC
J: TRBJ2-7
V: TRBV6-5
size: .
D: .

CDR3: CASGTRPDTQYF
DNA: TGCGCCAGCGGGACAAGGCCAGATACGCAGTATTTT
J: TRBJ2-3
V: TRBV10-1
size: medium-sized
D: .

CDR3: CASSERQGPYSNQPQHF
DNA: TGTGCCAGCAGTGAAAGACAGGGACCGTATAGCAATCAGCCCCAGCATTTT
J: TRBJ1-5
V: TRBV6-1
size: .
D: TRBD1

CDR3: CASSVLATNTGELFF
DNA: TGTGCCAGCAGCGTCCTAGCGACTAACACCGGGGAGCTGTTTTTT
J: TRBJ2-2
V: TRBV11-2
size: .
D: .

CDR3: CASSLVAGEGYGYTF
DNA: TGTGCCAGCAGCTTGGTGGCAGGGGAGGGTTATGGCTACACCTTC
J: TRBJ1-2
V: TRBV5-6
size: .
D: .

CDR3: CASSQDLGGGWFF
DNA: TGTGCCAGCAGCCAAGATCTCGGGGGGGGGTGGTTCTTC
J: TRBJ2-1
V: TRBV4-2
size: .
D: TRBD2

CDR3: CASSPELLVFSGELFF
DNA: TGTGCCAGCAGCCCAGAGCTACTAGTTTTCTCCGGGGAGCTGTTTTTT
J: TRBJ2-2
V: TRBV7-2
size: few
D: .

CDR3: CASSQRREGSEAFF
DNA: TGTGCCAGCAGCCAGCGGAGGGAGGGGAGTGAAGCTTTCTTT
J: TRBJ1-1
V: TRBV4-2
size: few
D: .

CDR3: CAIRTGGAGSTEAFF
DNA: TGTGCCATTCGGACAGGGGGCGCGGGGAGCACTGAAGCTTTCTTT
J: TRBJ1-1
V: TRBV6-1
size: few
D: TRBD1

CDR3: CASSELPGTGSPGELFF
DNA: TGTGCCAGCAGTGAACTCCCCGGGACAGGGTCGCCCGGGGAGCTGTTTTTT
J: TRBJ2-2
V: TRBV2
size: .
D: TRBD1

CDR3: CASNSGETLHTEAFF
DNA: TGTGCCAGCAACTCCGGGGAGACCCTTCACACTGAAGCTTTCTTT
J: TRBJ1-1
V: TRBV5-4
size: few
D: .

CDR3: CASSLSTNEKLFF
DNA: TGCGCCAGCAGCCTGTCGACTAATGAAAAACTGTTTTTT
J: TRBJ1-4
V: TRBV5-1
size: few
D: .

CDR3: CASSLGQGGGYTF
DNA: TGTGCCAGCAGCCTTGGACAGGGGGGAGGCTACACCTTC
J: TRBJ1-2
V: TRBV7-9
size: .
D: TRBD1

CDR3: CAGSAGLLETQYF
DNA: TGTGCCGGGAGCGCGGGACTCCTAGAGACCCAGTACTTC
J: TRBJ2-5
V: TRBV30
size: .
D: .

CDR3: CASRRTGQRESEQFF
DNA: TGTGCCAGCAGACGGACCGGACAGCGGGAAAGTGAGCAGTTCTTC
J: TRBJ2-1
V: TRBV7-3
size: few
D: .

CDR3: CASSLPGTGGVYEQYF
DNA: TGTGCCAGCAGCTTGCCCGGGACAGGGGGGGTCTACGAGCAGTACTTC
J: TRBJ2-7
V: TRBV5-4
size: .
D: TRBD1